This T cell receptor beta chain was found in a study of CD8 T cells in Susac syndrome. Turning to this clonotype: Its antigen is not identified.

It was with random hexamers that about 0.45 to 1 ug RNA was reverse transcribed. TCRdb used MiXCR to reprocess the immunoSEQ multiplex PCR reads, holding one entry per CDR3 protein. Seen here are hundreds of thousands of distinct CDR3 sequences, approximately 95% observed once, and the top ten hold about 0.1%. Notes on the study in general: By the study's own acknowledgment, its TCR sequencing and HLA analysis included relatively few individuals.

Sequencing was performed on CD4+ T cells from PBMCs. This receptor was obtained from a human donor with Susac syndrome.

The CDR3 reads CSAPTGTGYNEQFF. The CDR3 coding sequence is TGCAGTGCCCCGACCGGGACAGGGTACAATGAGCAGTTCTTC. The genes are TRBV20-1 and TRBJ2-1; 9 nucleotides line up with TRBD1. Germline V gene data show CDR1 as DFQATT and CDR2 as SNEGSKA (reference sequence). The junction had 7 bases not matched to a gene; V was cut back by 6 bases and J by 4 bases. This CDR3 contains 14 residues.